This TCR beta chain comes out of a study of blood T cell repertoires in COVID-19. Study-wide context: COVID-19 samples collected from the United States, Italy and Spain covered acute and convalescent phases. PBMCs, B-cell-depleted T cells, or T cells were the source of the cDNA or gDNA that made up the material.

Enrollees, about 18 to 89 years old, lived in approximately 24 US areas. Participant reports of clinical history set cohort assignment. V lost 7 bases and J 4 bases, leaving 8 bases between the germline ends. Germline V gives CDR1 MNHEY, CDR2 SVGAGI. The CDR3 runs to 13 residues. Assay: immunoSEQ multiplex PCR; the TCRdb copy retains only in-frame clones and omits some. The sample lists some 410,000 clones, around nine tenths occurring once. The chain uses TRBV6-5 and TRBJ2-6, with D possibly being TRBD1 (5 bases). This receptor was obtained from a woman aged 30 to 39 with acute COVID-19. Sample: PBMCs or T cells enriched from blood (not recorded which). CDR3 in amino acids: CASTGYGANVLTF. The DNA for the CDR3 is TGTGCCAGCACAGGGTACGGGGCCAACGTCCTGACTTTC.